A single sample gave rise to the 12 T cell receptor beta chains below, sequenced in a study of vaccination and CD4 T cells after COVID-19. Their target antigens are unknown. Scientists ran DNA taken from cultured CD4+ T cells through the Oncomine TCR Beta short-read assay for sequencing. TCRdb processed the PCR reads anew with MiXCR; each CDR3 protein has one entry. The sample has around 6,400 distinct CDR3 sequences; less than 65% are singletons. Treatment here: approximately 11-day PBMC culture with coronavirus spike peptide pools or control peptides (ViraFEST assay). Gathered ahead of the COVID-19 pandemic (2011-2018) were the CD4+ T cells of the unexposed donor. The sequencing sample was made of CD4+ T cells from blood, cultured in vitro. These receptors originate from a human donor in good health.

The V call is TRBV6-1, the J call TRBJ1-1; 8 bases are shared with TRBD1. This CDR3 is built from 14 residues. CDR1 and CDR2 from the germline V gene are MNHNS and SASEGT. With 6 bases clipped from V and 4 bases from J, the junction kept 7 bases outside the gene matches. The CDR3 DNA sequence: TGTGCCAGCAGGCCAACCACAGGGGGCACTGAAGCTTTCTTT. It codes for CASRPTTGGTEAFF.

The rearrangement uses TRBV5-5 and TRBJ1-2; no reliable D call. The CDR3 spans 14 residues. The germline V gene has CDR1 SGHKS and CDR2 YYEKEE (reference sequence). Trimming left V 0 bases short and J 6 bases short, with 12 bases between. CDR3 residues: CASSLGVATDGYTF. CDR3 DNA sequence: TGTGCCAGCAGCTTGGGAGTTGCCACAGATGGCTACACCTTC.

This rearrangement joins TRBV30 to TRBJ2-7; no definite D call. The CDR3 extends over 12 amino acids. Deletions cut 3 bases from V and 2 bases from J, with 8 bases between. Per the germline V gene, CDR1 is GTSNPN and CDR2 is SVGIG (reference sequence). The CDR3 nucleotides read TGTGCCTGGAGCGACCGAACCTACGAGCAGTACTTC. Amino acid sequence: CAWSDRTYEQYF.

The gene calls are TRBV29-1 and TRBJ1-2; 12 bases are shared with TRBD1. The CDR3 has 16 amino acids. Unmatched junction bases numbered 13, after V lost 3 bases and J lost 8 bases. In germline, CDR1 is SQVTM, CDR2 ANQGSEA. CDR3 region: CSVDSFSGTGGEGYTF. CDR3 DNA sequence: TGCAGCGTTGATTCCTTTTCCGGGACAGGGGGCGAAGGCTACACCTTC.

CDR3 sequence reads: CSASAADRGDDEQYF. The CDR3 DNA reads TGCAGTGCTAGTGCCGCGGACAGGGGAGATGACGAGCAGTACTTC. This chain joins TRBV20-1 and TRBJ2-7, with 9 bases fitting TRBD1. This CDR3 region has 15 residues. V was clipped by 3 bases and J by 5 bases; unmatched bases: 11. Germline V gene lookup returns CDR1 DFQATT and CDR2 SNEGSKA (reference sequence).

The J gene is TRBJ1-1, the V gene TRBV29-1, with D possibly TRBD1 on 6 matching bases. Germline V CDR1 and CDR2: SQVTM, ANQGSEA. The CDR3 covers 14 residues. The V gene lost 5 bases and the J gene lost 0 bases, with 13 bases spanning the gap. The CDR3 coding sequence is TGCAGCGTTACTGGGGGGGCATTGAACACTGAAGCTTTCTTT. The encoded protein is CSVTGGALNTEAFF.

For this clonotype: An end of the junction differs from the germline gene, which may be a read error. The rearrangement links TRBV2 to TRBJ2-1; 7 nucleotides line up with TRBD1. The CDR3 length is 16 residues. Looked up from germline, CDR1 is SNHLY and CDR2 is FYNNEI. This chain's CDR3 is CASSDRVGESYNEQFF. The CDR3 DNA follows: TGCGCCAGCAGCGACAGGGTTGGGGAATCCTACAATGAGCAGTTCTTC.

The CDR3 DNA follows: TGTGCCAGCAGGACCGCCGGGACTAGCGGGTTTCATGAGCAGTTCTTC. This encodes CASRTAGTSGFHEQFF. The J gene is TRBJ2-1, the V gene TRBV11-2; 12 bases agree with TRBD2. This CDR3 is 16 amino acids long. V was clipped by 6 bases and J by 8 bases; unmatched bases: 11. Germline loops: CDR1 SGHAT, CDR2 FQNNGV.

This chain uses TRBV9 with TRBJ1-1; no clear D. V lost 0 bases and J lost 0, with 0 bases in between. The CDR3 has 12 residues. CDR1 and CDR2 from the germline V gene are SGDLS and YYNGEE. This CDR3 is CASSVVNTEAFF. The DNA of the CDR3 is TGTGCCAGCAGCGTAGTGAACACTGAAGCTTTCTTT.

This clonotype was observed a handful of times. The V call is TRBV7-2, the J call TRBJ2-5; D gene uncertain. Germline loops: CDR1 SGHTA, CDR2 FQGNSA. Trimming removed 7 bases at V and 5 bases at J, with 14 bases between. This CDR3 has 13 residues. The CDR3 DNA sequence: TGTGCCAGCACCCCCGTGGGATTGGAGACCCAGTACTTC. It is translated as CASTPVGLETQYF.

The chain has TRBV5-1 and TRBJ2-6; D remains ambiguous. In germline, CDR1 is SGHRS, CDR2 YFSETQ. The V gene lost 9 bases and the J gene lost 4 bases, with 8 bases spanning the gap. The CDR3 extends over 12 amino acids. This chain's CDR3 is CATRTGANVLTF. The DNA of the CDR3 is TGCGCCACCCGGACCGGGGCCAACGTCCTGACTTTC. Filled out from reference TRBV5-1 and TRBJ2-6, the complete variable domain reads KAGVTQTPRYLIKTRGQQVTLSCSPISGHRSVSWYQQTPGQGLQFLFEYFSETQRNKGNFPGRFSGRQFSNSRSEMNVSTLELGDSALYLCATRTGANVLTFGAGSRLTVL.

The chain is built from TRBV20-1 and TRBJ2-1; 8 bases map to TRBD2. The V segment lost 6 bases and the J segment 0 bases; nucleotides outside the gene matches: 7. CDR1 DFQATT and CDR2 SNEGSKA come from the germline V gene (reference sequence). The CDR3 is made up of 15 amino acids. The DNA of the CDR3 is TGCAGTGCCAGGGCTAGCGGGTCCTCCTACAATGAGCAGTTCTTC. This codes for CSARASGSSYNEQFF.